This T cell receptor beta chain was profiled in a study of spatial heterogeneity in lung cancer (dated 2019 in TCRdb). For the study in its entirety: The donors were 60 to 80 patients from the lung TRACERx cohort who had early-stage, untreated non-small cell lung cancer. Follow-up PBMC samples were sequenced whenever available, with the median time to follow-up being two to three years after resection. Beta-chain transcripts were consistently detected in greater numbers than alpha-chain transcripts, which likely reflected higher beta-chain transcript abundance. In the raw uncorrected reads, each unique combination of TCR and UMI appeared more than ten times on average. TCR alpha and beta repertoires were quantitatively compared across multiple tumor regions, matched nontumor lung and blood in non-small cell lung cancer. The study linked features of the TCR repertoire to counts of nonsynonymous mutations, which were determined by whole-exome sequencing of tumor tissue. At surgery, some 200 tumor regions, 61 to 65 matched nontumor lung samples and a few dozen PBMC samples were TCR-sequenced for both alpha and beta chains. Points the paper makes about the study in general: Ubiquitous expanded tumor TCRs were found in blood more often at tumor resection than at routine follow-up. Confirming at a functional level the hypothesis that regional TCRs recognize regional mutations was considered to require additional single-cell paired TCR alpha and beta sequencing. Comparisons of baseline and follow-up blood repertoires included only 14 patients.

This sample's time point label indicates: blood at routine non-recurrence follow-up after resection. Whole RNA extracted from tumor and nontumor lung tissue, or from cryopreserved PBMC samples, was used for TCR sequencing without cell sorting. Only patients for whom sufficient RNA was available from at least two tumor regions were selected for TCR sequencing. This clonotype occurred many times. This receptor's antigen is unknown. Base qualities are not provided; no much larger clone lies one nucleotide away. Library construction relied on 5' RACE. TCRdb shows the sequencer as NextSeq 500. To allow correction of PCR and sequencing errors, the TCR library protocol tagged every TCR cDNA molecule with a unique molecular identifier. In the original analysis: Decombinator tools were used for TCR identification, UMI-based error correction and CDR3 extraction. Expanded TCRs were defined as those above a frequency of 2 per 1,000, corresponding to the top 1% of the tumor frequency distribution. Rényi diversity was computed with the R vegan package after subsampling each repertoire 100 times to 5,000 TCRs. CDR3 similarity networks were built from amino acid triplet string-kernel similarity, with CDR3s being connected when pairwise similarity was above 0.82. The public reads were quality trimmed at Q25 with fastp and then assembled into clones with MiXCR by TCRdb, keeping productive beta chains. Under each unique CDR3 protein, matching rows form one entry showing the most common genes and DNA. The authors' filters were not applied to this entry. Within this sample are over 70,000 distinct CDR3 sequences, with about 9.5% of them counted one time only. The top ten clonotypes cover about 2% of the sample.

Spanning cysteine to phenylalanine, the CDR3 consists of 15 amino acids. This entry keeps only the CDR3 DNA: 45 bases, framed from base 1. V loses 7 bases, J loses 1 base, and the germline ends lie 14 bases apart. CDR1 and CDR2 are drawn from the germline V gene: SGHTA, FQGTGA. This TCR was sampled from a female donor with early-stage non-small cell lung cancer. Sequencing was performed on PBMCs, taken at follow-up. This chain is built from TRBV7-3 and TRBJ1-5; a weak D assignment points to TRBD1 (5 bases agree). The nucleotide sequence is given as TGTGCCAGCAACCGCGGAGGGGCGAGCAATCAGCCCCAGCATTTT. Its protein product is CASNRGGASNQPQHF.